Each of the 6 T cell receptor beta chains below was sequenced from the same sample in a study of OX40 agonist ivuxolimab in advanced cancers. Library preparation employed the immunoSEQ multiplex PCR assay. Imported from immuneACCESS, the table was reduced by TCRdb to in-frame sequences with V and J called. These copies leave out some clones; in studies compared against another copy, an unresolved V gene accounts for under half, and the cause of the remainder is not known. For this sample there are about 15,000 clones; about 81% appear just once. Jointly, the top ten make up around two fifths of the sample. Source: CD4+ or CD8+ T cells sorted from blood, taken in a trial of the OX40 agonist ivuxolimab. All receptors derive from an adult with an advanced solid tumor such as melanoma, head and neck, liver or kidney cancer.

This clone showed up just once. The chain joins TRBV4-3 to TRBJ1-1, with 9 bases aligning to TRBD1. This CDR3 contains 14 residues. The V segment lost 3 bases and the J segment 6 bases; nucleotides outside the gene matches: 5. Germline V gene data show CDR1 as LGHNA and CDR2 as YSLEER. CDR3 DNA sequence: TGCGCCAGCAGCCACATAACAGGGGGCTCTGAAGCTTTCTTT. Amino acid sequence: CASSHITGGSEAFF.

This clone was seen repeatedly, ten times or more. This chain links TRBV7-2 with TRBJ1-5; D gene ambiguous. CDR1 SGHTA and CDR2 FQGNSA come from the germline V gene. V was pared by 1 base and J by 2 bases, with 12 bases between. The CDR3 contains 16 residues. The CDR3 nucleotides are TGTGCCAGCAGCTTAGACAGACTACCTGGCAATCAGCCCCAGCATTTT. This translates into CASSLDRLPGNQPQHF. Drawing the rest from reference TRBV7-2 and TRBJ1-5, the complete variable domain is GAGVSQSPSNKVTEKGKDVELRCDPISGHTALYWYRQSLGQGLEFLIYFQGNSAPDKSGLPSDRFSAERTGGSVSTLTIQRTQQEDSAVYLCASSLDRLPGNQPQHFGDGTRLSIL.

The chain carries TRBV5-8 and TRBJ1-5; TRBD1 is a possible D gene (6 bases). CDR1 and CDR2 (germline): SGHTS, YDEGEE. The CDR3 totals 14 residues. The ends were cut back, 2 bases at V and 7 bases at J, with 13 bases in the middle. The CDR3: CASSLTGLRQPQHF. DNA of the CDR3: TGTGCCAGCAGCTTAACAGGGTTACGGCAGCCCCAGCATTTT.

The chain is built from TRBV19 and TRBJ2-1; D ambiguous. The V and J ends lost 4 bases and 2 bases respectively, with 0 bases between them. This CDR3 region has 11 residues. The germline CDR1 and CDR2 sequences are LNHDA and SQIVND (reference sequence). The CDR3 coding sequence is TGTGCCAGTAGTACCTACAATGAGCAGTTCTTC. Protein sequence: CASSTYNEQFF.

This clone appeared once. The CDR3 reads CASSGQGRQPQHF. Here the CDR3 DNA reads TGTGCCAGCAGCGGACAGGGGCGTCAGCCCCAGCATTTT. This chain uses TRBV7-9 with TRBJ1-5; 9 bases fit TRBD1. CDR1 and CDR2 (germline): SEHNR, FQNEAQ (reference sequence). This CDR3 spans 13 amino acids. The V and J ends lost 5 bases and 6 bases, in that order; junction bases with no gene match: 2.

In DNA, the CDR3 is TGTGCCAGCAGCGTAGCGGGGGGCGGGGAGCAGTTCTTC. Amino acids: CASSVAGGGEQFF. This chain joins TRBV9 and TRBJ2-1; D possibly corresponds to TRBD2 (7 bases). The V end was cut by 0 bases, the J end by 10 bases, with 11 bases between. This CDR3 contains 13 residues. Germline V CDR1 and CDR2: SGDLS, YYNGEE.